This T cell receptor (beta chain) was obtained from a study of shared clonotypes between healthy human individuals (dated by TCRdb to about 2020). Some background on the complete study: The cohort included three men and a couple of women between 18 and 49 years of age. For each donor, three plates each were used for CD4 naive and CD4 memory, two plates were used for CD8 naive, and one plate was used for CD8 memory. The study deeply sequenced blood TCR repertoires of about 5 healthy adults to estimate repertoire size and the extent of clonotype sharing between individuals. Libraries were prepared and TCR repertoires were sequenced by different laboratories using diverse techniques, in order to increase sequencing depth and limit assay-specific biases. Leukapheresis yielded between about 0.94 and 9.5 billion PBMCs per donor.

Results the study describes overall, beyond this receptor: Pairwise subsampling led to the expectation that sequencing depth would affect the degree of clonotype sharing among donors. Naive subsets generally had larger estimated clonotype richness than memory subsets did. Higher generation probabilities were observed for clonotypes shared by all four sorted-subset donors than for non-shared clonotypes. The genetic and exposure-history diversity represented was limited by the small number of donors. Sampling was limited to blood, and TCR repertoires in tissue likely differ from TCR repertoires in blood. Rarefaction of sorted-subset datasets indicated incomplete sequencing despite the large sequencing depth. Across four donors, roughly 5% of naive CD4, roughly 3.4% of naive CD8, 2% to 2.5% of memory CD4, and approximately 0.42% of memory CD8 clonotypes were shared.

TCR CDR3 regions were amplified from genomic DNA by multiplex PCR using the deep immunoSEQ assay. Genomic DNA extracted from each cell subset was distributed evenly over all wells of several immunoSEQ 96-well plates, and each plate served as one replicate. For sorted subsets, each replicate PCR was loaded with roughly 0.2 ug genomic DNA, equivalent to 30,000 or so T cell genomes. Purified libraries were measured with a Qubit 3.0 fluorometer, size-checked on a Bioanalyzer 2100, and measured again with the KAPA Library Quantification kit. A separate single-read 150-cycle Illumina NextSeq 550 flow cell was used to sequence each immunoSEQ 96-well plate. Per the authors' processing: The immunoSEQ output contained only junctional sequences without quality scores, so filtering could not match that applied to full-length reads. Sequences were annotated with PyIR, a Python wrapper for IgBLAST v1.9, and V/J genes and CDR3 were assigned using IMGT germline references. Reads with weak V/J assignments (E-value above 1e-6), missing CDR3, stop codons, out-of-frame junctions, or ambiguous translated residues were removed. V3J clonotypes were defined by identical inferred V gene, J gene, and CDR3 amino acid sequence. Percentage overlap between repertoires was computed as shared unique clonotypes divided by the size of the smaller repertoire. Three approaches were used to assess repertoire richness: RTK rarefaction, the Chao1 estimator, and Recon v2.1 estimates of unobserved clonotypes. For all TCRbeta clonotypes obtained by the gDNA method from a few donors, generation probabilities were computed with OLGA. TCRdb carries this immuneACCESS record with in-frame sequences only. Its versions omit some clonotypes, under half of them owing to an unresolved V gene in the studies checked, with the rest unexplained. D and trimming were read from the DNA, whereas the V and J calls and clone size are those reported in that table. The sample table holds over 850,000 clones, of which around three quarters were seen once. The leading ten clones occupy 0.55% to 0.7% of the sample.

The CDR3 spans 14 residues, from the cysteine through the phenylalanine. The read is trimmed to its CDR3 DNA, 42 bases read in frame from base 1. Looking up the germline V gene (reference sequence) yields CDR1 SEHNR and CDR2 FQNEAQ. V is clipped by 7 bases and J by 0 bases, and the sequence between their germline boundaries is 13 bases long. Donors were healthy HIV-negative adults with no recently reported acute infections or vaccinations. All donors were Caucasian adults living in Nashville, Tennessee, USA. Magnetic negative selection was used to enrich CD4+ T cells, after which naive cells were positively selected on CD45RA and the negative fraction became the memory subset. Blood was collected by leukapheresis, and PBMCs were isolated by Ficoll-Histopaque density gradient centrifugation and then cryopreserved in liquid nitrogen vapor phase. Purity and quantity of every magnetically sorted T cell population were checked by analytical flow cytometry. Genomic DNA was isolated from each sorted fraction and quantified by UV absorbance on a Nanodrop 2000c.

This clone was seen a single time. Its antigen has not been determined. Per-base qualities were not stored, and no clone one base away is much larger. The V and J segments used are TRBV7-9 and TRBJ2-7; the D gene cannot be resolved reliably. The sample comprised memory CD4+ T cells from PBMCs. The meaning of the sample's cell subset or site label: CD45RA-negative fraction. This sequence originates from a man in his late teens or twenties in good health. Some clones in this sample may be carry-over from other donors' samples. CDR3 reads: CASTGRSRSYEQYF. In nucleotides, the sequence is TGTGCCAGCACCGGACGCAGTCGCTCCTACGAGCAGTACTTC.